This TCR beta chain was obtained from a study of blood T cell repertoires in COVID-19. Study details: Italy, Spain and the United States were the sources of the convalescent and acute COVID-19 samples. PBMCs, B-cell-depleted T cells, or T cells provided the cDNA or gDNA that made up the material.

V gave up 3 bases and J gave up 4 bases, with 18 bases separating them. The germline V gene has CDR1 ENHRY and CDR2 SYGVKD. The CDR3 is 17 residues long. Per the authors' pipeline: Quantification of nucleated cells was approximated via reference gene primer amplification. Produced via immunoSEQ multiplex PCR; TCRdb's table is partial and in-frame only. V, J and clone size derive from that table, while D and trimming were established from the DNA sequence. The table records about 77,000 clones, more than 60% of them present only once. The sequence came from a man aged 55 to 70 with acute or convalescent COVID-19. The J gene is TRBJ2-2, the V gene TRBV10-3, with D maybe TRBD2 (5 bases). Specimen: peripheral blood. This chain's CDR3 is CAISDVKEASRTGELFF. The CDR3 bases are TGTGCCATCAGTGATGTTAAGGAGGCGTCGCGCACCGGGGAGCTGTTTTTT.